Below, one TCR delta chain is given with its context. The antigen it binds to is not known. Base quality data are lacking; no much larger clone is found one base away. The sample originates from a study of gamma-delta T cells after stem cell transplantation listed by TCRdb under 2016. Libraries came from RT-PCR. Data came from an Illumina MiSeq. TCRdb reprocessed the public reads with the caller CATT; rows with the same DNA were merged afterwards. This sample lists 1,400 or so delta-chain clones; about 7.9% were detected once. The ten largest clones represent about 56% of the sample. After removal of 1 base from V and 1 base from J, the junction retains 13 bases not matched to a gene. Including cysteine and phenylalanine, the CDR3 has 18 amino acids. Kept here is only the CDR3 DNA, which spans 54 bases and is read in frame from base 1. CDR1 and CDR2, looked up from the germline V gene, are GEAIGNYY and EKD.

The sequenced sample was gamma-delta T cells. The receptor comes from a human donor. It is not recorded whose cells these are; they may come from a transplant donor. Rearrangement joined TRDV2 to TRDJ1, with 8 bases matching TRDD3. The DNA sequence follows: TGTGCCTGTGACACGATTGGTGGGGATACAAGGGGCACCGATAAACTCATCTTT. Its protein reads: CACDTIGGDTRGTDKLIF.